Reported below is one T cell receptor (beta chain). The sample originates from a study of blood T cells in healthy people across ages. A J-beta primer mix and a sample-barcoded 5' primer were used in a second PCR of roughly 6 to 11 cycles. TCRdb re-called the 5' RACE reads with MiXCR, one entry per CDR3 protein. In the table there are approximately 2,000,000 distinct CDR3 sequences, about 39% of which are singletons. Germline V CDR1 and CDR2: SNHLY, FYNNEI. The V and J ends lost 7 bases and 3 bases respectively, with 15 bases between them. The CDR3 is made up of 14 amino acids. The TCR comes from a human donor in good health. The rearrangement joins TRBV2 to TRBJ1-1, with D hard to call. Specimen: blood. This CDR3 is CASTIRSAYTEAFF. The CDR3 DNA is TGTGCCAGCACCATACGGTCAGCTTACACTGAAGCTTTCTTT.